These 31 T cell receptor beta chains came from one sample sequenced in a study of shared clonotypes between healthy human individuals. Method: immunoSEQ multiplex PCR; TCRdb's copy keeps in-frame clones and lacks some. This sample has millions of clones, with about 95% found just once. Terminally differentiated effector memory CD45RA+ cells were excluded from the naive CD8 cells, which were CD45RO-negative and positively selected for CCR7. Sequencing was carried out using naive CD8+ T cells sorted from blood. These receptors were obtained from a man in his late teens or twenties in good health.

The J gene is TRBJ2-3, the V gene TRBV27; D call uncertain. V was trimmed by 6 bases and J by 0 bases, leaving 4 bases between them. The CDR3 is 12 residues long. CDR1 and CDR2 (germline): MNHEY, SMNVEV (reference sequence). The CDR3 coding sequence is TGTGCCAGCAGGGCTAGCACAGATACGCAGTATTTT. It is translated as CASRASTDTQYF.

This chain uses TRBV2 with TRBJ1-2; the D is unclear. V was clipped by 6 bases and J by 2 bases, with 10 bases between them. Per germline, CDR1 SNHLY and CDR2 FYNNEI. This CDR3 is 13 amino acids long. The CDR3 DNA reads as TGTGCCAGCAGAGGGATGCGGAACTATGGCTACACCTTC. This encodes CASRGMRNYGYTF. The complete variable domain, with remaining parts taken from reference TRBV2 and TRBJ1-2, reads EPEVTQTPSHQVTQMGQEVILRCVPISNHLYFYWYRQILGQKVEFLVSFYNNEISEKSEIFDDQFSVERPDGSNFTLKIRSTKLEDSAMYFCASRGMRNYGYTFGSGTRLTVV.

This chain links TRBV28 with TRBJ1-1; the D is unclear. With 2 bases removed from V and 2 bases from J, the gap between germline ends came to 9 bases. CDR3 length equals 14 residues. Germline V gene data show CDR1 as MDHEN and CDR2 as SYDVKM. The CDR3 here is CASSLPGTNTEAFF. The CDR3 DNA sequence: TGTGCCAGCAGTTTACCCGGAACTAACACTGAAGCTTTCTTT.

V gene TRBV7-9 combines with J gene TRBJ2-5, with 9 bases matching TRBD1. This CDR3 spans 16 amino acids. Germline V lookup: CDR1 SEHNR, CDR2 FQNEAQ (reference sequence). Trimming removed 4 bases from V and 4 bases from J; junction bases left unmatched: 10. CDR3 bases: TGTGCCAGCAGCTCCCTGACAGGGGGTACTGGAGAGACCCAGTACTTC. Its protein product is CASSSLTGGTGETQYF.

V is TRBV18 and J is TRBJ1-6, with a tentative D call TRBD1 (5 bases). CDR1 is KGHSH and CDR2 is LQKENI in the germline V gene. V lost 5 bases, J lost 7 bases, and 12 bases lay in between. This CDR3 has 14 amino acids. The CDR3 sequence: CASSYTGLNSPLHF. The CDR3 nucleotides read TGTGCCAGCTCATACACAGGCCTGAATTCACCCCTCCACTTT.

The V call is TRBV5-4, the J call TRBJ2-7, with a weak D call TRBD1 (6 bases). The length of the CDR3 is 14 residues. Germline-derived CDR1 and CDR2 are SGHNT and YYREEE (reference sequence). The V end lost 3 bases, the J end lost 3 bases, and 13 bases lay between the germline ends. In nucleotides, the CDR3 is TGTGCCAGCAGCTCACCCGGGACACACTACGAGCAGTACTTC. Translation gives CASSSPGTHYEQYF.

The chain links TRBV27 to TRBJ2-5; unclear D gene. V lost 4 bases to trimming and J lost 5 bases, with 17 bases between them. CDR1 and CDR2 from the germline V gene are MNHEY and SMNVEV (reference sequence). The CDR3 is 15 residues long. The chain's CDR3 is CASSSTTTIVETQYF. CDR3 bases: TGTGCCAGCAGTTCCACAACGACAATCGTGGAGACCCAGTACTTC.

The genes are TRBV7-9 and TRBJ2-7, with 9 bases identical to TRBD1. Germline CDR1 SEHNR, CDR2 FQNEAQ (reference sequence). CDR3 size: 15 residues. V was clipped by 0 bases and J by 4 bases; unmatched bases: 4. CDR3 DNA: TGTGCCAGCAGCTTAGCGGGGACAGGGATGTACGAGCAGTACTTC. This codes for CASSLAGTGMYEQYF.

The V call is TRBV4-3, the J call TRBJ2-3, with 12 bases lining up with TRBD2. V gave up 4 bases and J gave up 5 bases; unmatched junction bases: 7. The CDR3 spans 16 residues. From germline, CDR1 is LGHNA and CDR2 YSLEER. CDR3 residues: CASSRRLAGEGDTQYF. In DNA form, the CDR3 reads TGCGCCAGCAGCCGCCGACTAGCGGGAGAAGGAGATACGCAGTATTTT.

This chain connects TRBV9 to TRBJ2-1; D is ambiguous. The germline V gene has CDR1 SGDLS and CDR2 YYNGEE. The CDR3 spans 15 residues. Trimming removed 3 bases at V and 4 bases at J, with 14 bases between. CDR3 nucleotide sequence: TGTGCCAGCAGCGGCCTTCTCAAAGGGTACAATGAGCAGTTCTTC. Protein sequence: CASSGLLKGYNEQFF.

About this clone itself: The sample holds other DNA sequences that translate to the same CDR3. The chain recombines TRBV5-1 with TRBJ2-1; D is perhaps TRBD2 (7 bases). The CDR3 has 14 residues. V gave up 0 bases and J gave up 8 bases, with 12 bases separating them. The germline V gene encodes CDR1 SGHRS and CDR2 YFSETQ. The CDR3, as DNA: TGCGCCAGCAGCTTGGCTGGGGGGGCTCATGAGCAGTTCTTC. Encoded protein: CASSLAGGAHEQFF.

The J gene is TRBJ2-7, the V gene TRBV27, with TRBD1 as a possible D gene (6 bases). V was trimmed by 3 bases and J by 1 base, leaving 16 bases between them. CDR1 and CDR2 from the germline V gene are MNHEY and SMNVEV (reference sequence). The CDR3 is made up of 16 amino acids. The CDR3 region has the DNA TGTGCCAGCAGTTTCTCGACAGGAGGAGTTTCCTACGAGCAGTACTTC. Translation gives CASSFSTGGVSYEQYF.

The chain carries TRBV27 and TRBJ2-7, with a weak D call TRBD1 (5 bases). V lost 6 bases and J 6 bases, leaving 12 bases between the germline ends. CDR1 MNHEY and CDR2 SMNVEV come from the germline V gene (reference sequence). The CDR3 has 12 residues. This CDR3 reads CASSYPTGEQYF. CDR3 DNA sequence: TGTGCCAGCAGCTACCCTACAGGCGAGCAGTACTTC.

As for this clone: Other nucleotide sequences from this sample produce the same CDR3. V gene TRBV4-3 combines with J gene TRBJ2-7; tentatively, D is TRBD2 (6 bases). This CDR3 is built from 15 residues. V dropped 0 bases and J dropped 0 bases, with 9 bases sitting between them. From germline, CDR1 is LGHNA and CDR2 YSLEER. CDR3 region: CASSQDGGSSYEQYF. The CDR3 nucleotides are TGCGCCAGCAGCCAAGATGGGGGGTCCTCCTACGAGCAGTACTTC.

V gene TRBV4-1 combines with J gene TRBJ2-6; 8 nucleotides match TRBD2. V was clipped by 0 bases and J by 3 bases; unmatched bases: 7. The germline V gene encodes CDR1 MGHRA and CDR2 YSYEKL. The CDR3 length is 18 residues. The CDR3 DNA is TGCGCCAGCAGCCAAGATTCCCCGGGAGGGATTGGGGCCAACGTCCTGACTTTC. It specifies CASSQDSPGGIGANVLTF.

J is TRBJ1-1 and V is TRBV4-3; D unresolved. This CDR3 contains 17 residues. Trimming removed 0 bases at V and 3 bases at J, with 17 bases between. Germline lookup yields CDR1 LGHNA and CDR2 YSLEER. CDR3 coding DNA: TGCGCCAGCAGCCAAGATCGAGAAGGTACCATGGACACTGAAGCTTTCTTT. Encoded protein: CASSQDREGTMDTEAFF.

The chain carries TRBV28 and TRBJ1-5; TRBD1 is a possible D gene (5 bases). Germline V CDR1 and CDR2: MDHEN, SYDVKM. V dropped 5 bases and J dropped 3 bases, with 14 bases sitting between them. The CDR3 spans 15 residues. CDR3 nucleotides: TGTGCCAGCAGTCCCGTCCGGGGCTCCAATCAGCCCCAGCATTTT. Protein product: CASSPVRGSNQPQHF.

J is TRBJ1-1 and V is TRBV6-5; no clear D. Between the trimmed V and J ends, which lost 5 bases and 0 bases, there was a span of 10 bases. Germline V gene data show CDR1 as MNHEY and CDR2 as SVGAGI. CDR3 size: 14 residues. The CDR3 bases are TGTGCCAGCAGTCCTGGACCGGTGAACACTGAAGCTTTCTTT. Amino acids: CASSPGPVNTEAFF.

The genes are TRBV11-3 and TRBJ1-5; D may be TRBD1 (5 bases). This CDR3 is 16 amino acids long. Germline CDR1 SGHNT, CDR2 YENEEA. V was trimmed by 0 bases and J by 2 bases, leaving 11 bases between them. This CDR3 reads CASSLDQGTGNQPQHF. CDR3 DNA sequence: TGTGCCAGCAGCTTAGATCAAGGGACGGGCAATCAGCCCCAGCATTTT. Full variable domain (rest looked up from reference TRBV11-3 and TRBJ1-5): EAGVVQSPRYKIIEKKQPVAFWCNPISGHNTLYWYLQNLGQGPELLIRYENEEAVDDSQLPKDRFSAERLKGVDSTLKIQPAELGDSAVYLCASSLDQGTGNQPQHFGDGTRLSIL.

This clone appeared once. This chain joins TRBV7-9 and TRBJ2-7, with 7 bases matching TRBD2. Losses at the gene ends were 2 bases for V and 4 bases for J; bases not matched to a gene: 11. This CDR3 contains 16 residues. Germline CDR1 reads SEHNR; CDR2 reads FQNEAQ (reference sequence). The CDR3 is CASSLPSGLIAYEQYF. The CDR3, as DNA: TGTGCCAGCAGCTTACCCTCGGGACTAATCGCTTACGAGCAGTACTTC.

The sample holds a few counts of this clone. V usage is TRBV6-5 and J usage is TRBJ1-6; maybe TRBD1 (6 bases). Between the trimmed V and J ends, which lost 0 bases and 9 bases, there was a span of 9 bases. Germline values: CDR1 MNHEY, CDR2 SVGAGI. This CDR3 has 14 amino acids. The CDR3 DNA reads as TGTGCCAGCAGTTACTCCGGGACACGTTCACCCCTCCACTTT. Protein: CASSYSGTRSPLHF.

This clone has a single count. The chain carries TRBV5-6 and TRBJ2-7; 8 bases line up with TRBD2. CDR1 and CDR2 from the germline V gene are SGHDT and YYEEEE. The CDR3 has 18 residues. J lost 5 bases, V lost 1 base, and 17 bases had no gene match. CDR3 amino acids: CASSLLLPQPGGPHEQYF. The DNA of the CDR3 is TGTGCCAGCAGCTTGCTGCTCCCCCAGCCGGGAGGGCCTCACGAGCAGTACTTC.

CDR3 protein: CASSNPRDYEQYF. In DNA form, the CDR3 reads TGTGCCAGCAGCAATCCAAGGGACTACGAGCAGTACTTC. This rearrangement joins TRBV7-9 to TRBJ2-7; D gene uncertain. The germline V gene encodes CDR1 SEHNR and CDR2 FQNEAQ (reference sequence). This CDR3 region has 13 residues. The V end was cut by 5 bases, the J end by 3 bases, with 11 bases between.

CDR3 amino acids: CASSREEQYF. The CDR3 DNA reads as TGTGCCAGCAGTCGCGAAGAGCAGTACTTC. The V and J genes are TRBV2 and TRBJ2-7; no clear D. The germline CDR1 and CDR2 sequences are SNHLY and FYNNEI. V was trimmed by 5 bases and J by 7 bases, leaving 6 bases between them. The CDR3 length is 10 residues.

CDR3 sequence: CASSFYRGYEQYF. The CDR3 bases are TGTGCCAGCAGCTTTTACAGGGGCTACGAGCAGTACTTC. The V gene is TRBV5-4, the J gene TRBJ2-7; TRBD1 matches at 7 bases. The ends lost 2 bases at V and 3 bases at J; junction bases unmatched: 2. CDR3 length: 13 residues. Germline V gene data show CDR1 as SGHNT and CDR2 as YYREEE (reference sequence).

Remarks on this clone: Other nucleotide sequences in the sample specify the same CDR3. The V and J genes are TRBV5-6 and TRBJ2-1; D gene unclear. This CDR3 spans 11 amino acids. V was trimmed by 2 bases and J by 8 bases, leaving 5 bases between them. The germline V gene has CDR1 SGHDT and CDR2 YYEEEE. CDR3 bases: TGTGCCAGCAGCTTAGCTTATGAGCAGTTCTTC. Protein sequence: CASSLAYEQFF.

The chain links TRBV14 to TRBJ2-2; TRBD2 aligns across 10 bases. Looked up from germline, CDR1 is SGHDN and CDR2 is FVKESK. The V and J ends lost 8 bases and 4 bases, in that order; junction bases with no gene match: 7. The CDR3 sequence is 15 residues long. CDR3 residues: CASYQSGRVTGELFF. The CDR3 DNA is TGTGCCAGCTATCAGAGCGGGAGGGTCACCGGGGAGCTGTTTTTT.

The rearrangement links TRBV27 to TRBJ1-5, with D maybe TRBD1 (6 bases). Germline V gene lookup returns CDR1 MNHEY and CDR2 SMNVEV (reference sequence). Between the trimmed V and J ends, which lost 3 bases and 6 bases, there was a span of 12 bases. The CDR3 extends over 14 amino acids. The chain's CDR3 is CASSLQGRGQPQHF. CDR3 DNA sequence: TGTGCCAGCAGTTTGCAGGGGAGAGGTCAGCCCCAGCATTTT.

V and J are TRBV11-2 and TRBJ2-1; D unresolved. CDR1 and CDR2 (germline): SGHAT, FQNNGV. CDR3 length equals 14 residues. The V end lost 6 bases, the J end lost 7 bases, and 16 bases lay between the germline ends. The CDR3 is CASSRAGVENEQFF. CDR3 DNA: TGTGCCAGCAGTCGGGCAGGCGTAGAGAATGAGCAGTTCTTC.

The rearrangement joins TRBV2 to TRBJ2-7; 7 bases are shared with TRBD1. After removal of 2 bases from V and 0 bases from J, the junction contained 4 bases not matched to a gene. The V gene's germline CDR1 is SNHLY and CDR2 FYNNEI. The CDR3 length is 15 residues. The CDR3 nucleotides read TGTGCCAGCAGTGAATGGGCAGGGGGCTCCTACGAGCAGTACTTC. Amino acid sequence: CASSEWAGGSYEQYF. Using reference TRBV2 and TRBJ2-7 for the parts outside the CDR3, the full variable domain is EPEVTQTPSHQVTQMGQEVILRCVPISNHLYFYWYRQILGQKVEFLVSFYNNEISEKSEIFDDQFSVERPDGSNFTLKIRSTKLEDSAMYFCASSEWAGGSYEQYFGPGTRLTVT.

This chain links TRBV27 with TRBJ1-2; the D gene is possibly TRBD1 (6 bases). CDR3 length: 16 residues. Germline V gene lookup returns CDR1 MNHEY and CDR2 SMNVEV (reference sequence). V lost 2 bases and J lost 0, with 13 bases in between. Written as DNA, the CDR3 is TGTGCCAGCAGTTTAGGGGGGCCGGGGTCTAACTATGGCTACACCTTC. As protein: CASSLGGPGSNYGYTF.